This entry is about one TCR beta chain. This entry belongs to a study of blood T cell repertoires in COVID-19. Study context: From the United States, Italy and Spain came samples of acute and convalescent COVID-19.

How the authors handled the data: Estimated nucleated cell counts came from reference gene primer amplification. Method: immunoSEQ multiplex PCR; TCRdb's copy keeps in-frame clones and lacks some. Clone size and V and J calls were adopted from that table, with D and trimming inferred from the DNA. The profile shows just under 150,000 clones, about 83% of them singletons. V was trimmed by 5 bases and J by 1 base, leaving 10 bases between them. This CDR3 spans 14 amino acids. Per the germline V gene, CDR1 is SGHRS and CDR2 is YFSETQ. This clonotype originated in a woman aged 45-59 years with active or convalescent COVID-19. This chain uses TRBV5-1 with TRBJ1-3; possible D gene TRBD1, 5 bases. The sequencing sample was made of peripheral blood. CDR3 DNA sequence: TGCGCCAGCAGAGAGACAGCTTCTGGAAACACCATATATTTT. Translation: CASRETASGNTIYF. Looking up the rest from reference TRBV5-1 and TRBJ1-3 gives the full variable domain: KAGVTQTPRYLIKTRGQQVTLSCSPISGHRSVSWYQQTPGQGLQFLFEYFSETQRNKGNFPGRFSGRQFSNSRSEMNVSTLELGDSALYLCASRETASGNTIYFGEGSWLTVV.